One sample yielded the 19 T cell receptor beta chains listed below, sequenced in a study of blood T cell repertoires in COVID-19. The repertoire was sequenced with immunoSEQ multiplex PCR; TCRdb's copy has only in-frame clones and lacks some. The top ten hold approximately 2% of the sample, which has approximately 200,000 clones, less than 85% seen once. The sample was PBMCs or T cells enriched from blood (not recorded which). These receptors all stem from a man aged 55 to 69 who had recovered from COVID-19.

The chain uses TRBV19 and TRBJ2-7; D unclear. V lost 2 bases, J lost 3 bases, and 11 bases lay in between. Per germline, CDR1 LNHDA and CDR2 SQIVND (reference sequence). The CDR3 is 14 amino acids. This CDR3 reads CASSIQATDYEQYF. DNA of the CDR3: TGTGCCAGTAGTATACAGGCCACCGACTACGAGCAGTACTTC.

V and J are TRBV4-2 and TRBJ2-1; TRBD2 aligns across 13 bases. Unmatched junction bases numbered 9, after V lost 4 bases and J lost 9 bases. This CDR3 comprises 16 residues. CDR1 is LGHNA, CDR2 YNFKEQ, per germline. DNA of the CDR3: TGTGCCAGCAGCCCCCTCCCGACTAGCGGGGGGTCTGAGCAGTTCTTC. Protein sequence: CASSPLPTSGGSEQFF.

The V call is TRBV11-3, the J call TRBJ2-1, with 9 bases aligning to TRBD2. CDR3 size: 16 residues. Germline CDR1 and CDR2: SGHNT and YENEEA. With 1 base clipped from V and 8 bases from J, the junction kept 9 bases outside the gene matches. The CDR3 is CASSLGRGRGGDEQFF. CDR3 nucleotides: TGTGCCAGCAGCTTAGGGAGGGGGCGGGGGGGTGATGAGCAGTTCTTC.

The rearrangement links TRBV19 to TRBJ1-4, with unresolved D. The length of the CDR3 is 14 residues. V was cut by 4 bases and J by 4 bases, with 10 bases left in between. The germline V gene encodes CDR1 LNHDA and CDR2 SQIVND (reference sequence). The CDR3 nucleotides are TGTGCCAGTAGTAGGCAAGAAGATAATGAAAAACTGTTTTTT. It encodes CASSRQEDNEKLFF.

The rearrangement links TRBV5-1 to TRBJ1-2; tentatively, D is TRBD1 (5 bases). V shed 0 bases and J shed 6 bases, with 9 bases lying between them. This CDR3 has 13 residues. The germline gives CDR1 SGHRS, CDR2 YFSETQ. The CDR3 DNA sequence: TGCGCCAGCAGCTTGGTCCAGGGCCATGGCTACACCTTC. This codes for CASSLVQGHGYTF.

The rearrangement joins TRBV5-1 to TRBJ2-1; 9 nucleotides match TRBD1. CDR1 is SGHRS and CDR2 is YFSETQ in the germline V gene. The CDR3 has 16 residues. V lost 4 bases and J lost 7; bases outside the gene matches: 12. CDR3 DNA sequence: TGCGCCAGCAGCAACGGACAGGGGAGAGGAGGGAATGAGCAGTTCTTC. Its protein is CASSNGQGRGGNEQFF.

V usage is TRBV10-3 and J usage is TRBJ1-5, with D possibly being TRBD1 (5 bases). Trimming took off 5 bases at V and 5 bases at J, with 7 bases between the two ends. CDR3 length: 12 amino acids. Germline CDR1 ENHRY, CDR2 SYGVKD. CDR3 nucleotides: TGTGCCATCAGTCCGGGGGATCAGCCCCAGCATTTT. Residues: CAISPGDQPQHF.

This clone was counted a single time. The chain couples TRBV9 to TRBJ2-3, with 10 bases matching TRBD2. The V segment lost 3 bases and the J segment 3 bases; nucleotides outside the gene matches: 7. The germline V gene has CDR1 SGDLS and CDR2 YYNGEE. This CDR3 spans 16 amino acids. CDR3 sequence: CASSEAGGRVTDTQYF. The CDR3 coding sequence is TGTGCCAGCAGCGAAGCGGGGGGGCGGGTAACAGATACGCAGTATTTT.

V is TRBV6-1 and J is TRBJ2-5; 9 bases align to TRBD2. Germline V CDR1 and CDR2: MNHNS, SASEGT. J lost 4 bases, V lost 1 base, and 7 bases had no gene match. The CDR3 covers 16 residues. CDR3 protein: CASSEVGLAGRETQYF. The CDR3, as DNA: TGTGCCAGCAGTGAAGTCGGGCTAGCGGGAAGAGAGACCCAGTACTTC.

The CDR3 region has the DNA TGTGCCAGCAGCCATGGGTGGGCTGTTGCGGGTGGTGAGACCCAGTACTTC. Its translation is CASSHGWAVAGGETQYF. The chain links TRBV3-1 (or the pseudogene TRBV3-2) to TRBJ2-5; possible D gene TRBD2, 5 bases. Trimming removed 3 bases at V and 5 bases at J, with 22 bases between. Germline-derived CDR1 and CDR2 are LGHDT and YNNKEL (reference sequence). The CDR3 has 17 amino acids.

The genes are TRBV7-8 and TRBJ2-7; weak D call: TRBD2 (5 bases). The V end lost 1 base, the J end lost 2 bases, and 9 bases lay between the germline ends. The germline V gene encodes CDR1 SGHVS and CDR2 FQNEAQ. CDR3 length: 14 amino acids. The DNA of the CDR3 is TGTGCCAGCAGCTTAGATGCGGGTACCTACGAGCAGTACTTC. Its protein is CASSLDAGTYEQYF.

J is TRBJ1-1 and V is TRBV12-3 or TRBV12-4; D unclear. With 6 bases removed from V and 1 base from J, the gap between germline ends came to 9 bases. The CDR3 contains 13 residues. In nucleotides, the CDR3 is TGTGCCAGCAGCGACAAGGCGAACACTGAAGCTTTCTTT. Translated: CASSDKANTEAFF.

V and J are TRBV24-1 and TRBJ2-2; a weak D match, TRBD1 (6 bases). The germline V and J ends were trimmed by 4 bases and 0 bases, with 14 bases remaining between them. The CDR3 contains 17 residues. Germline lookup yields CDR1 KGHDR and CDR2 SFDVKD. CDR3 nucleotide sequence: TGTGCCACCAGTGAGGGGACCGGGACATCGAACACCGGGGAGCTGTTTTTT. Residues: CATSEGTGTSNTGELFF.

Regarding this clone: The same CDR3 is also encoded by other DNA sequences in this sample. The chain carries TRBV3-1 (or the pseudogene TRBV3-2) and TRBJ1-1; D is uncertain. The CDR3 runs 13 residues. Germline-derived CDR1 and CDR2 are LGHDT and YNNKEL (reference sequence). V was cut by 1 base and J by 2 bases, with 5 bases left in between. The DNA for the CDR3 is TGTGCCAGCAGCCAAGGCGTTAACACTGAAGCTTTCTTT. This encodes CASSQGVNTEAFF.

V is TRBV4-3 and J is TRBJ2-2, with TRBD1 matching over 8 bases. Germline V CDR1 and CDR2: LGHNA, YSLEER. V was pared by 2 bases and J by 1 base, with 6 bases of the junction left unmatched. This CDR3 spans 17 amino acids. The CDR3 loop is CASSQHGQGVNTGELFF. Written as DNA, the CDR3 is TGCGCCAGCAGCCAACACGGACAGGGAGTGAACACCGGGGAGCTGTTTTTT.

J is TRBJ1-1 and V is TRBV21-1. TRBV21-1 is noted as a pseudogene. The CDR3 consists of 11 residues. Written as DNA, the CDR3 is TGTGCCAGCAGCAAATGGGGGGTAGCTTTCTTT. Its translation is CASSKWGVAFF.

V gene TRBV6-1 combines with J gene TRBJ2-7; TRBD2 matches at 8 bases. Germline CDR1 and CDR2: MNHNS and SASEGT. Unmatched junction bases numbered 11, after V lost 4 bases and J lost 3 bases. This CDR3 spans 16 amino acids. CDR3 in amino acids: CASSGNSGGSIYEQYF. CDR3 nucleotides: TGTGCCAGCAGTGGAAACTCGGGGGGGTCCATCTACGAGCAGTACTTC.

In its sample, this clone was seen once. This chain joins TRBV6-1 and TRBJ2-3; D is unresolved. CDR3 size: 13 residues. Trimming pared 3 bases from V and 3 bases from J, leaving 7 bases between. CDR1 and CDR2 from the germline V gene are MNHNS and SASEGT. The CDR3 loop reads CASSELTTDTQYF. For the CDR3, the DNA is TGTGCCAGCAGTGAGCTGACTACAGATACGCAGTATTTT.

The chain is built from TRBV15 and TRBJ1-1; 7 positions agree with TRBD1. The V segment lost 3 bases and the J segment 5 bases; nucleotides outside the gene matches: 6. The CDR3 extends over 14 amino acids. Germline V lookup: CDR1 LNHNV, CDR2 YYDKDF (reference sequence). The CDR3 nucleotides are TGTGCCACCAGCAGGGAACAGGGGACTACTGAAGCTTTCTTT. This codes for CATSREQGTTEAFF.